This T cell receptor (beta chain) was obtained from a study of OX40 agonist ivuxolimab in advanced cancers. Background for the entire study: The costimulatory receptor OX40 (CD134) was targeted by ivuxolimab, a fully human IgG2 agonistic monoclonal antibody. Intravenous ivuxolimab was administered to patients every 2 weeks at six dose levels: 0.01, 0.1, 0.3, 1.5, 3 and 10 mg/kg. Among the approximately 50 dose-escalation patients, 19 had hepatocellular carcinoma, roughly 15 melanoma, 9 renal cell carcinoma and 9 head and neck cancer. In the dose-escalation cohort, approximately 82% of patients were male, and the mean age was around 60 years, with a range of roughly 20 to 79. Prior anti-PD-1, anti-PD-L1 or anti-CTLA-4 therapy was permitted, and approximately 41% of dose-escalation patients had received checkpoint inhibitors. Three dose-escalation patients achieved partial responses, one with hepatocellular carcinoma and two with cutaneous melanoma. The purpose of peripheral TCRbeta sequencing was to test whether ivuxolimab changed TCR sequence diversity and led to clonal T-cell expansion. The paper reports the monotherapy dose-escalation portion (N of about 47 patients) of the phase I ivuxolimab trial. Overall study outcomes, separate from this receptor: Antigen specificity was not determined for the clonally expanded peripheral T cells. Low levels of normalized T-cell clonal expansion were also seen in some nonresponding patients. Clonal expansion of both CD4+ and CD8+ blood T cells was observed from baseline to week 6 at doses 0.1 to 3.0 mg/kg. After ivuxolimab, expanded clones were on average more numerous among CD8+ T cells than among CD4+ T cells. Partial responders in the 0.1-3.0 mg/kg groups had among the lowest normalized peripheral clonal expansion, especially among CD8+ T cells.

The trial excluded patients who had a history of autoimmune disease or were on systemic immunosuppression. Peripheral blood for TCR sequencing was drawn from every dose cohort at baseline, at cycle 4 day 1 and at cycle 7 day 1. The samples were taken from a phase I, first-in-human, multicenter, open-label dose-escalation trial of ivuxolimab. Adults with locally advanced or metastatic melanoma, renal cell carcinoma, hepatocellular carcinoma or head and neck squamous cell carcinoma were enrolled in the trial. CD4+ and CD8+ T cells were sorted separately from peripheral blood before TCR sequencing. Reading from cysteine to phenylalanine, the CDR3 counts 13 amino acids. Solely the CDR3 DNA is kept, with 39 bases framed from the first base. CDR1 and CDR2 (MDHEN, SYDVKM) derive from the germline V gene. V gives up 6 bases and J gives up 4 bases, and the segment between their germline ends measures 10 bases.

Genomic DNA was isolated from the sorted cells so that the TCRbeta CDR3 region could be sequenced. The immunoSEQ Assay was used to sequence the TCRbeta CDR3 regions. The table comes from immuneACCESS by way of TCRdb, which keeps in-frame sequences with V and J called. Part of the clones is missing from these tables; in studies checked, under half for an unresolved V gene and the rest for unknown reasons. This sample lists about 98,000 clones; approximately 90% were detected once. The ten largest account for about 0.82% of the sample. This clone occurred a few times. Its antigen remains undetermined. One base away there is no much larger clone; base qualities are not given.

This receptor was taken from an adult with an advanced solid tumor such as melanoma, head and neck, liver or kidney cancer. Recombination linked TRBV28 to TRBJ1-5, with the D gene uncertain. The specimen was CD4+ or CD8+ T cells sorted from blood, collected in a trial of the OX40 agonist ivuxolimab. The DNA sequence reads TGTGCCAGCAGCTCTCTAGGGAATCAGCCCCAGCATTTT. It translates as CASSSLGNQPQHF.